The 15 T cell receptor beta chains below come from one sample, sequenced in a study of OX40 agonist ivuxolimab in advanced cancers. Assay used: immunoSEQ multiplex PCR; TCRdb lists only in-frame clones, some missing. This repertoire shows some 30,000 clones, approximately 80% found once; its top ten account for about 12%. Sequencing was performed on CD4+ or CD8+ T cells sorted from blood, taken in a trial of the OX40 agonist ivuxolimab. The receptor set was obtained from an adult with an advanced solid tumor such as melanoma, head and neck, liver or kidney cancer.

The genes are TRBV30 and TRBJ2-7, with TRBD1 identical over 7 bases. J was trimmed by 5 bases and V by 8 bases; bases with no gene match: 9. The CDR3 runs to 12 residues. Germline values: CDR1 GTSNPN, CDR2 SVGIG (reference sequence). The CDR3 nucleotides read TGTGCCGTGGGACAGCCGAGGCACGAGCAGTACTTC. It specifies CAVGQPRHEQYF.

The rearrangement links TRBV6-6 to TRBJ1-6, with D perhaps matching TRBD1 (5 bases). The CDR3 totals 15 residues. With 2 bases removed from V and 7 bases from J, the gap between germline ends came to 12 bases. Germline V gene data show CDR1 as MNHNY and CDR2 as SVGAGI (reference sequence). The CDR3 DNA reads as TGTGCCAGCAGTTACGAGGCGGGACCCAATTCACCCCTCCACTTT. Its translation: CASSYEAGPNSPLHF.

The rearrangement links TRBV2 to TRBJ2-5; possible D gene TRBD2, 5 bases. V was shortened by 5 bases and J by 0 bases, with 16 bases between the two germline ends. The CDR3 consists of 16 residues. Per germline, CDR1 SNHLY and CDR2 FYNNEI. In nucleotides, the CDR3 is TGTGCCAGCAGTTCGAGGCCTGGACTGTACCAAGAGACCCAGTACTTC. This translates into CASSSRPGLYQETQYF. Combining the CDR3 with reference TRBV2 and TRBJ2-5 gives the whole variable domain EPEVTQTPSHQVTQMGQEVILRCVPISNHLYFYWYRQILGQKVEFLVSFYNNEISEKSEIFDDQFSVERPDGSNFTLKIRSTKLEDSAMYFCASSSRPGLYQETQYFGPGTRLLVL.

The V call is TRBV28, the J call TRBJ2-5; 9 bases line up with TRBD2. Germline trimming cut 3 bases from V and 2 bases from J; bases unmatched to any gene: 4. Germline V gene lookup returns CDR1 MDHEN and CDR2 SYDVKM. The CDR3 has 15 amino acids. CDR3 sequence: CASSFSSGVQETQYF. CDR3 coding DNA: TGTGCCAGCAGTTTCTCTAGCGGGGTTCAAGAGACCCAGTACTTC.

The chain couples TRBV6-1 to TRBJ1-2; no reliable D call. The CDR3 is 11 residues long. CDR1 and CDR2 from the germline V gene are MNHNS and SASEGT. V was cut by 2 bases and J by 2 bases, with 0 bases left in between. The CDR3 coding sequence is TGTGCCAGCAGTGAAAACTATGGCTACACCTTC. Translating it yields CASSENYGYTF.

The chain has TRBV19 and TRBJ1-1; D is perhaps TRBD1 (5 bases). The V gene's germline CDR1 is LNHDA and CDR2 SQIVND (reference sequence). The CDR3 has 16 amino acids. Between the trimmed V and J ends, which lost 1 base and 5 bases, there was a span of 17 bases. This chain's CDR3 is CASSIATGSRGTEAFF. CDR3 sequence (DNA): TGTGCCAGTAGTATAGCTACGGGCAGCCGGGGGACTGAAGCTTTCTTT.

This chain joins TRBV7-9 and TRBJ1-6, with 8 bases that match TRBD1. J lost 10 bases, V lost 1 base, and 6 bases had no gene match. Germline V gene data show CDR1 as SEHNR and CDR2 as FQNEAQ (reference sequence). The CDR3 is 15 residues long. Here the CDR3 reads CASSLGQGAMSPLHF. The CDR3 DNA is TGTGCCAGCAGCTTAGGGCAGGGGGCGATGTCACCCCTCCACTTT.

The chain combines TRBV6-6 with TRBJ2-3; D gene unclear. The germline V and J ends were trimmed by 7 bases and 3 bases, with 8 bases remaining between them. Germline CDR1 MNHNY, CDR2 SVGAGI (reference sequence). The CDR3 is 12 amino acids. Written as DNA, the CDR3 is TGTGCCAGCACCGACCCGACAGATACGCAGTATTTT. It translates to CASTDPTDTQYF.

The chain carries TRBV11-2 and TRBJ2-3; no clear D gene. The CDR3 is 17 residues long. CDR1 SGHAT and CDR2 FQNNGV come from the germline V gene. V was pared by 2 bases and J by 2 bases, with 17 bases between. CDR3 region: CASSLISFDRYTDTQYF. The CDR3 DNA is TGTGCCAGCAGCTTAATATCCTTTGACCGATACACAGATACGCAGTATTTT.

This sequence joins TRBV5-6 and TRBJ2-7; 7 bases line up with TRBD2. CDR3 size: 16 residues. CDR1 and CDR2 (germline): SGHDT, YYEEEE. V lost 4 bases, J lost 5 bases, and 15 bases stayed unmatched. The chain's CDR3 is CASSTPRRGGLHEQYF. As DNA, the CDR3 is TGTGCCAGCAGCACCCCTCGGAGGGGAGGGTTACACGAGCAGTACTTC.

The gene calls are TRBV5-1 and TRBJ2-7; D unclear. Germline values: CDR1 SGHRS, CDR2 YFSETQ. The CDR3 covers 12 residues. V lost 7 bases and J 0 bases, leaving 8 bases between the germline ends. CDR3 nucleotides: TGCGCCAGCTCACCCCCCTCCTACGAGCAGTACTTC. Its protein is CASSPPSYEQYF.

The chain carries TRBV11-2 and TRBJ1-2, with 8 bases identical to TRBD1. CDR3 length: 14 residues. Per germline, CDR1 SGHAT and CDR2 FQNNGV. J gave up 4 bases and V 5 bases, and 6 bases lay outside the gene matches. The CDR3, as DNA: TGTGCCAGCAGCCCGGAGGGACAGGTCTATGGCTACACCTTC. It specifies CASSPEGQVYGYTF.

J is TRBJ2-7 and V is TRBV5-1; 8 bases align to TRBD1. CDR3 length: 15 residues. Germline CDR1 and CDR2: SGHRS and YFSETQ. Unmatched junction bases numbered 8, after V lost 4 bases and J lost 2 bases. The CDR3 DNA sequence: TGCGCCAGCAGCACCCTCGGACAGGGAACCTACGAGCAGTACTTC. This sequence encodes CASSTLGQGTYEQYF. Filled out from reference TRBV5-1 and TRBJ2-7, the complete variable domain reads KAGVTQTPRYLIKTRGQQVTLSCSPISGHRSVSWYQQTPGQGLQFLFEYFSETQRNKGNFPGRFSGRQFSNSRSEMNVSTLELGDSALYLCASSTLGQGTYEQYFGPGTRLTVT.

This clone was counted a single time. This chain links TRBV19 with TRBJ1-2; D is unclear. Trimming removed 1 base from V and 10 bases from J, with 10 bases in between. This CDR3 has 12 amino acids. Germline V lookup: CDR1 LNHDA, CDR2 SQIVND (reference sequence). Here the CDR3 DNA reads TGTGCCAGTAGTATAGGAGACGAAGCCTACACCTTC. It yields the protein CASSIGDEAYTF. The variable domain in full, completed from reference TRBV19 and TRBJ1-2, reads DGGITQSPKYLFRKEGQNVTLSCEQNLNHDAMYWYRQDPGQGLRLIYYSQIVNDFQKGDIAEGYSVSREKKESFPLTVTSAQKNPTAFYLCASSIGDEAYTFGSGTRLTVV.

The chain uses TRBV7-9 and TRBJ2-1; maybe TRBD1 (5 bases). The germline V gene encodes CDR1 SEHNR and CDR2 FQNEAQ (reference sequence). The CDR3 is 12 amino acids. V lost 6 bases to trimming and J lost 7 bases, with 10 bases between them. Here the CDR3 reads CASRPTENEQFF. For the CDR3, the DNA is TGTGCCAGCAGACCGACAGAGAATGAGCAGTTCTTC. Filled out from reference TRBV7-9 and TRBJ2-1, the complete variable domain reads DTGVSQNPRHKITKRGQNVTFRCDPISEHNRLYWYRQTLGQGPEFLTYFQNEAQLEKSRLLSDRFSAERPKGSFSTLEIQRTEQGDSAMYLCASRPTENEQFFGPGTRLTVL.